The 6 T cell receptor beta chains reported below all come from one sample, sequenced in a study of blood T cells in healthy people across ages. Sample-barcoded 5' priming and a J-beta primer mix drove a second PCR of roughly 6 to 12 cycles. One entry per CDR3 protein results from TCRdb running MiXCR on the 5' RACE reads. This sample yields approximately 810,000 distinct CDR3 sequences, of which under 35% are seen a single time; around 16% belongs to the top ten. The material sequenced was blood. These receptors all stem from a woman older than 75 in good health.

There are many counts of this clonotype. The chain couples TRBV3-1 to TRBJ2-3; D is uncertain. CDR3 length: 14 amino acids. Per germline, CDR1 LGHDT and CDR2 YNNKEL (reference sequence). Trimming left V 1 base short and J 2 bases short, with 7 bases between. CDR3 sequence: CASSQGFSTDTQYF. CDR3 nucleotide sequence: TGTGCCAGCAGCCAAGGGTTTTCCACAGATACGCAGTATTTT.

Remarks on this clonotype: At one boundary the junction diverges from the germline segment, which might be a read error. The rearrangement joins TRBV9 to TRBJ1-1; no clear D. This CDR3 contains 13 residues. CDR1 and CDR2 from the germline V gene are SGDLS and YYNGEE. Here the CDR3 DNA reads TGTACCAGCCAGAGAGTCTCGAACACTGAAGCTTTCTTT. This encodes CTSQRVSNTEAFF.

In this sample, this clonotype turned up many times. The rearrangement links TRBV6-6 to TRBJ1-2; 8 nucleotides align to TRBD1. Germline values: CDR1 MNHNY, CDR2 SVGAGI (reference sequence). This CDR3 is built from 15 residues. V shed 2 bases and J 4 bases; nucleotides not matched to a gene: 6. CDR3 protein: CASSYAGTGVYGYTF. Written as DNA, the CDR3 is TGTGCCAGCAGTTACGCCGGGACAGGAGTCTATGGCTACACCTTC.

In regard to this clonotype: An end of the junction differs from the germline gene, which may be a read error. The gene calls are TRBV18 and TRBJ1-2; D is possibly TRBD1 (6 bases). CDR3 size: 14 residues. CDR1 is KGHSH, CDR2 LQKENI, per germline. The CDR3 nucleotides are TGTGCCAGCTCACCTGGGACACGTAACTATGGCTGCACCTTC. Its protein is CASSPGTRNYGCTF.

V gene TRBV7-3 combines with J gene TRBJ2-3; 8 bases fit TRBD2. CDR1 is SGHTA and CDR2 is FQGTGA in the germline V gene. V shed 6 bases, J shed 2 bases, and the junction held 10 bases outside the gene matches. CDR3 length: 16 residues. CDR3 sequence: CASSFGVSGTTDTQYF. The CDR3, as DNA: TGTGCCAGCAGTTTTGGGGTTAGCGGGACCACAGATACGCAGTATTTT.

The chain employs TRBV11-2 and TRBJ2-3; D call uncertain. The CDR3 has 13 residues. The germline CDR1 and CDR2 sequences are SGHAT and FQNNGV. Trimming left V 2 bases short and J 4 bases short, with 7 bases between. CDR3 amino acids: CASSLSVADTQYF. The CDR3 bases are TGTGCCAGCAGCTTATCTGTAGCAGATACGCAGTATTTT.